Detailed here is one T cell receptor beta chain. This clonotype was seen more than once but under ten times. Its target antigen remains unknown. No much larger clone is present one base from it, and per-base qualities are unavailable. The data were taken from a study of T cells in Graves' hyperthyroidism and ophthalmopathy (dated by TCRdb to between 2018 and 2021). Background for the entire study: Peripheral blood samples were taken at initial diagnosis, before any treatment was given. TCR Vbeta CDR3 sequencing of 130 to 150 peripheral blood samples (approximately 44 ophthalmopathy, 75 hyperthyroidism and around 17 progressor patients) is reported in the paper. TCR V-J signatures able to tell the groups apart were searched for in a discovery cohort of 100 or so patients, of whom more than 40 had Graves' ophthalmopathy and under 65 had stable Graves' hyperthyroidism. After sampling, hyperthyroidism patients received methimazole starting at 30 mg daily, and ophthalmopathy patients received high-dose intravenous methylprednisolone. The approximately 95 discovery patients were divided at random into training and test sets in a 7:3 ratio. Thyroid tissue and blood T-cell repertoires from about six Graves' hyperthyroidism patients were also compared in the study. Prospective prediction of ophthalmopathy was tested in an independent validation cohort consisting of about 20 hyperthyroidism patients and about 17 patients who later progressed to ophthalmopathy.

Stable Graves' hyperthyroidism was defined as the absence of progression to ophthalmopathy over 18 months of follow-up. The hyperthyroidism patients were between 18 and 65 years old and newly diagnosed, with a disease duration of less than 2 months. Exclusion was applied to patients with uncontrolled infections, other autoimmune diseases, pregnancy or lactation. Diagnoses were established on the basis of clinical symptoms, serum thyroxine and TRAb, thyroid ultrasound, and orbital computed tomography. PBMCs were separated from approximately 9.9 ml of fresh peripheral blood using Ficoll-Paque density gradient centrifugation. Total RNA was extracted using Trizol reagent, and RNA quality was assessed on an Agilent 2100 Bioanalyzer. The TCR beta CDR3 regions were amplified from RNA transcripts. The TCR CDR3 was subjected to a first round of RT-PCR using the HTBI primer set and the Qiagen OneStep RT-PCR kit. A second multiplex PCR round built the libraries, followed by size selection and purification. The libraries were sequenced on an Illumina HiSeq2000 using paired-end 100 bp reads. The published analysis was carried out like this. SOAPnuke was used to process the raw data, with reads discarded if the reads contained adapters or uncalled bases, had a mean Phred below 15, or lacked an exact constant-primer or identifier match. High-quality paired reads were merged using COPE v1.2.5, and each unique nucleotide sequence was defined as a clonotype. Clonotypes were aligned to IMGT TRBV, TRBD and TRBJ reference segments using MiTCR v1.1. Only V-J combinations with frequency above 0.0001, covering about 99% of repertoires, were analysed. A TCS score was defined as the ratio of F50 (clonal expansion) to E x V (chaos), with BLOSUM62-based TCRdist applied between CDR3 peptides within each V-J. Welch's t-statistics and random forest reduced some 510 V-J features to some 14, which were used in a naive Bayes classifier (R e1071). The public reads were quality trimmed at Q25 with fastp and then assembled into clones with MiXCR by TCRdb, keeping productive beta chains. Entries that share a CDR3 protein sequence are merged under the most common genes and DNA. The V and J calls follow TCRdb's processing rather than the paper's. Across this sample there are a few hundred thousand distinct CDR3 sequences, with 15% seen only once. Of the sample, about 30% falls within the top ten clones.

Here is what the overall study found, with its caveats: Most expanded thyroid clonotypes (frequency above 0.001) were also found in blood, which suggests that blood repertoires may mirror thyroid immune responses. In validation, progression to ophthalmopathy was predicted by the model with nearly 71% sensitivity and roughly 76% specificity, a median of approximately 6.5 months before onset. No statistical method was used to fix the sample size in advance, and group allocation was not hidden from the investigators. Ophthalmopathy was separated from stable hyperthyroidism by a 13 V-J signature model, with about 86% sensitivity and 81% to 82% specificity obtained in cross-validation and 80%/75% obtained in testing.

Source material: blood. The TCR was taken from a woman aged 25 to 39 with Graves' hyperthyroidism.

The bases are TGTGCCAGCAGACGCGGGGGGATAACAGATACGCAGTATTTT. Its product reads: CASRRGGITDTQYF. The V gene is TRBV6-1 and the J gene is TRBJ2-3; 8 central bases correspond to TRBD2. The CDR3 starts with the cysteine, ends with the phenylalanine, and has 14 residues. The retained sequence is limited to the CDR3, 42 bases, with the frame set at the first base. V and J are trimmed by 6 bases and 3 bases, and the gene matches miss 5 bases of the junction. The CDR1 and CDR2 encoded by the germline V gene are MNHNS and SASEGT.